This T cell receptor beta chain emerged from a study of blood T cell repertoires in COVID-19. About the research overall: Sites in the United States, Italy and Spain provided acute and convalescent COVID-19 samples. T cells, B-cell-depleted T cells, or PBMCs supplied cDNA or gDNA.

Measured with immunoSEQ multiplex PCR; TCRdb has only the in-frame clones, and not every one. The data contain some 180,000 clones, around 87% of them singletons. CDR3 length equals 12 residues. CDR1 and CDR2 (germline): KGHSH, LQKENI. Trimming left V 5 bases short and J 0 bases short, with 4 bases between. Source material: peripheral blood. The chain links TRBV18 to TRBJ2-5; D unresolved. This receptor was identified in a man in his fifties with acute or convalescent COVID-19. The DNA of the CDR3 is TGTGCCAGCTCATCGTACCAAGAGACCCAGTACTTC. As protein: CASSSYQETQYF. The complete variable domain, with remaining parts taken from reference TRBV18 and TRBJ2-5, reads NAGVMQNPRHLVRRRGQEARLRCSPMKGHSHVYWYRQLPEEGLKFMVYLQKENIIDESGMPKERFSAEFPKEGPSILRIQQVVRGDSAAYFCASSSYQETQYFGPGTRLLVL.